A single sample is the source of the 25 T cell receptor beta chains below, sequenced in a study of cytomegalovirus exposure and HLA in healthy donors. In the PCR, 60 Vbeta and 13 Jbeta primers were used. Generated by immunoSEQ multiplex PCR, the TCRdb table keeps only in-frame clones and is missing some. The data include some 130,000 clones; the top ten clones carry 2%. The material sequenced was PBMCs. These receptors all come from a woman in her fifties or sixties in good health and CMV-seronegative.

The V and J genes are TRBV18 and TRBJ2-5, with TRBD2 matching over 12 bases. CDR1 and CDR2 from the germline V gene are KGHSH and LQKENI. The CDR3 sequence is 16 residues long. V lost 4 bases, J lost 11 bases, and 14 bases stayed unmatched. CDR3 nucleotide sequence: TGTGCCAGCTCACGACCCCTAGCGGGAGGGCCAAGAGAGCAGTACTTC. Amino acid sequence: CASSRPLAGGPREQYF.

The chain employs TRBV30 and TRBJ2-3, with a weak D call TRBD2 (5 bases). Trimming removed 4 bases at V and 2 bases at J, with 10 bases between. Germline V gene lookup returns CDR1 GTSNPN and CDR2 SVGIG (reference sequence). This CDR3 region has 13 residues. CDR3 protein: CAWIAPFTDTQYF. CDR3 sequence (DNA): TGTGCCTGGATAGCGCCTTTCACAGATACGCAGTATTTT.

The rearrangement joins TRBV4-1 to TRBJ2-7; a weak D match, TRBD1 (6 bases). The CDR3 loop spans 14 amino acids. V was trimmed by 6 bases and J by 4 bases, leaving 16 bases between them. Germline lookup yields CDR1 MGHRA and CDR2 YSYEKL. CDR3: CASSYDRNRYEQYF. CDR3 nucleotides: TGCGCCAGCAGTTACGACAGGAACAGATACGAGCAGTACTTC.

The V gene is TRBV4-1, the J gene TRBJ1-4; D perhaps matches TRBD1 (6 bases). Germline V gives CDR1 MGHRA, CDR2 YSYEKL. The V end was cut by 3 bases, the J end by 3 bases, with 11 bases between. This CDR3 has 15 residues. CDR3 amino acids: CASSQGGTPNEKLFF. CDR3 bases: TGCGCCAGCAGCCAGGGTGGGACACCTAATGAAAAACTGTTTTTT.

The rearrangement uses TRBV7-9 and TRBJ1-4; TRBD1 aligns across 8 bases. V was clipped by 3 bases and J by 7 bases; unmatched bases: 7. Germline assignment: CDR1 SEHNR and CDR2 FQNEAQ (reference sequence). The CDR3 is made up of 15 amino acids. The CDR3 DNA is TGTGCCAGCAGCTTCATCGACAGGGGACCTGAAAAACTGTTTTTT. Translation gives CASSFIDRGPEKLFF.

CDR3 sequence: CASSHWRDRRGYEQYF. The CDR3 coding sequence is TGTGCCAGCAGCCATTGGCGGGACAGGAGGGGCTACGAGCAGTACTTC. The chain couples TRBV12-1 to TRBJ2-7; TRBD1, as called in the table, went unchecked against the DNA. TRBV12-1 is marked as a pseudogene. The CDR3 extends over 16 amino acids.

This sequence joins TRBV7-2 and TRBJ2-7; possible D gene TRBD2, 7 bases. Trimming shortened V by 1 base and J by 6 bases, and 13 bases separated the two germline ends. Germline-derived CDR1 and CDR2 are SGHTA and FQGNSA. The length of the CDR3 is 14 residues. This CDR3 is CASSLGGGAGEQYF. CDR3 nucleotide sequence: TGTGCCAGCAGCTTAGGTGGGGGGGCCGGCGAGCAGTACTTC.

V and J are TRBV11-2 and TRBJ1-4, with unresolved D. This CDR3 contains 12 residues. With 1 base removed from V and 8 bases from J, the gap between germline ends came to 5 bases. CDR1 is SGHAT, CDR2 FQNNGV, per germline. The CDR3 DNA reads TGTGCCAGCAGCTTAGTCCGGGAAAAACTGTTTTTT. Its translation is CASSLVREKLFF.

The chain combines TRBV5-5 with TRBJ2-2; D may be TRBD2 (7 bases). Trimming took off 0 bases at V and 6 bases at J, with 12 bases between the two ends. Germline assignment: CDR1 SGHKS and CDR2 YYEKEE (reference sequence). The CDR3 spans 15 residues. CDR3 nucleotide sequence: TGTGCCAGCAGCTTGGGCCAAGGGGGGGCCGGGGAGCTGTTTTTT. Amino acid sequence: CASSLGQGGAGELFF.

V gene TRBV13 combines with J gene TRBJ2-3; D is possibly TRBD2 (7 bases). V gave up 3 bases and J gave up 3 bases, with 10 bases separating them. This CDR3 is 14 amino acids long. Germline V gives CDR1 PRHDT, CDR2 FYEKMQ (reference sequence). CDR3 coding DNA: TGTGCCAGCAGCTTGAAGGGGGGGACAGATACGCAGTATTTT. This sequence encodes CASSLKGGTDTQYF.

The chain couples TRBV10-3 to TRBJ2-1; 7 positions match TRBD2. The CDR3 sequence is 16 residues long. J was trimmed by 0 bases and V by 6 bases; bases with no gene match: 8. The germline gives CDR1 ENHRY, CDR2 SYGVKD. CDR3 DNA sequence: TGTGCCATCAGCCGGTCCGGGGGGAGCTCCTACAATGAGCAGTTCTTC. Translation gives CAISRSGGSSYNEQFF.

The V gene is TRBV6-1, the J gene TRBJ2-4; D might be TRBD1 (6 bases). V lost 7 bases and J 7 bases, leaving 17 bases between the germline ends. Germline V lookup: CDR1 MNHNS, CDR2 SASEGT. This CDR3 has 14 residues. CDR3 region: CASKTGQGWNIQYF. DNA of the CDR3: TGTGCCAGCAAAACAGGGCAGGGTTGGAACATTCAGTACTTC.

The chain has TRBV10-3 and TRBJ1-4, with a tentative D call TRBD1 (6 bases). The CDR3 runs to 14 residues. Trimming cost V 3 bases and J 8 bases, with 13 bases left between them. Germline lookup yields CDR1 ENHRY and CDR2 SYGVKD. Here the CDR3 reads CAISDNREGEKLFF. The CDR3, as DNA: TGTGCCATCAGTGATAACAGGGAAGGCGAAAAACTGTTTTTT.

CDR3 amino acids: CASNPVYRAYTTGDNSPLHF. The CDR3 DNA reads as TGTGCCAGCAACCCCGTTTACAGGGCTTACACAACAGGGGATAATTCACCCCTCCACTTT. V gene TRBV19 combines with J gene TRBJ1-6; 7 nucleotides match TRBD1. Trimming removed 9 bases from V and 5 bases from J; junction bases left unmatched: 25. Per germline, CDR1 LNHDA and CDR2 SQIVND (reference sequence). The length of the CDR3 is 20 residues.

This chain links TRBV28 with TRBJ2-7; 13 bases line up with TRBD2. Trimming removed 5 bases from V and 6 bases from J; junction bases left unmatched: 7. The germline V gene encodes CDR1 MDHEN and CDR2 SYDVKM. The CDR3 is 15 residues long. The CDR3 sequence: CASSPRLAGGREQYF. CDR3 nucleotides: TGTGCCAGCAGTCCAAGACTAGCGGGGGGTCGCGAGCAGTACTTC.

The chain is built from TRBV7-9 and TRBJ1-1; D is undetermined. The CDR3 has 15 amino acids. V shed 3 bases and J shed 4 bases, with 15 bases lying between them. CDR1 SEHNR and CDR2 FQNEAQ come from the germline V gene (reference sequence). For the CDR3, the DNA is TGTGCCAGCAGCTTTTTCCCTGAGGGAACCACTGAAGCTTTCTTT. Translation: CASSFFPEGTTEAFF.

Here the CDR3 DNA reads TGTGCCAGCAGCCTTTTGCCGGGACTAGCGATTGGCGAGCAGTACTTC. Residues: CASSLLPGLAIGEQYF. This chain joins TRBV28 and TRBJ2-7; 10 nucleotides agree with TRBD2. The CDR3 is made up of 16 amino acids. Germline CDR1 and CDR2: MDHEN and SYDVKM. The V segment lost 6 bases and the J segment 6 bases; nucleotides outside the gene matches: 14.

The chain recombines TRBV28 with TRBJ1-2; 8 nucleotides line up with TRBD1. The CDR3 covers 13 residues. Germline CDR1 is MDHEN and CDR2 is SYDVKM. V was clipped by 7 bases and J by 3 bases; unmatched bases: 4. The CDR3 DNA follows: TGTGCCAGCACTACAGGGGGAGACTATGGCTACACCTTC. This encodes CASTTGGDYGYTF.

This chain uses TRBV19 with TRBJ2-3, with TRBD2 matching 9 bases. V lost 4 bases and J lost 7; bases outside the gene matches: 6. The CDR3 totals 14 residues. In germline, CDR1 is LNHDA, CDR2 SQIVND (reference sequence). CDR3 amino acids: CASSSGRALYTQYF. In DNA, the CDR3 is TGTGCCAGTAGTAGCGGGAGGGCCCTTTATACGCAGTATTTT.

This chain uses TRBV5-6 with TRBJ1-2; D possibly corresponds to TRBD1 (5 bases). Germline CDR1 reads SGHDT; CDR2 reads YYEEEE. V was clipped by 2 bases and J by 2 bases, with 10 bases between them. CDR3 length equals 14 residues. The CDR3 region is CASSFDSSNYGYTF. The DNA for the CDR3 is TGTGCCAGCAGCTTTGACAGCTCAAACTATGGCTACACCTTC.

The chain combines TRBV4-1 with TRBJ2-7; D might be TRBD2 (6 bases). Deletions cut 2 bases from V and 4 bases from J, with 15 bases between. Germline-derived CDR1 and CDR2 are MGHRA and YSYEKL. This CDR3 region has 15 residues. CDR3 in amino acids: CASSQKAGTAYEQYF. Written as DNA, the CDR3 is TGCGCCAGCAGCCAAAAGGCGGGGACCGCGTACGAGCAGTACTTC.

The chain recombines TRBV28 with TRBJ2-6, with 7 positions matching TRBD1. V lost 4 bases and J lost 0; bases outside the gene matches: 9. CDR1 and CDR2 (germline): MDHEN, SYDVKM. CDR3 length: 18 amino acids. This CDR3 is CASSSPRDSLSGANVLTF. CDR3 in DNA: TGTGCCAGCAGTTCCCCCCGGGACAGCCTCTCTGGGGCCAACGTCCTGACTTTC.

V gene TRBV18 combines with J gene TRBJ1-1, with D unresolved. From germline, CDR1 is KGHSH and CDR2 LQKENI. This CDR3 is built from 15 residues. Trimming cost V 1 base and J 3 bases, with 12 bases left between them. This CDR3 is CASSPLEGDDTEAFF. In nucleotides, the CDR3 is TGTGCCAGCTCACCACTCGAGGGCGATGACACTGAAGCTTTCTTT.

CDR3 in amino acids: CASAYDRGADTQYF. CDR3 nucleotides: TGCGCCAGCGCCTACGACAGGGGAGCAGATACGCAGTATTTT. V is TRBV10-1 and J is TRBJ2-3; 8 nucleotides match TRBD1. V shed 8 bases and J 4 bases; nucleotides not matched to a gene: 8. CDR1 and CDR2 from the germline V gene are WNHNN and SYGVQD (reference sequence). The CDR3 runs to 14 residues.

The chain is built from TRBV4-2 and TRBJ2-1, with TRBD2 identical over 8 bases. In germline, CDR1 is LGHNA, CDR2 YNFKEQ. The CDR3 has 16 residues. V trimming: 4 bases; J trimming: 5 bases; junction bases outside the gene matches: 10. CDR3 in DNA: TGTGCCAGCAGCCGGCAACGGGGGGGGGAAGACAATGAGCAGTTCTTC. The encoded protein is CASSRQRGGEDNEQFF.